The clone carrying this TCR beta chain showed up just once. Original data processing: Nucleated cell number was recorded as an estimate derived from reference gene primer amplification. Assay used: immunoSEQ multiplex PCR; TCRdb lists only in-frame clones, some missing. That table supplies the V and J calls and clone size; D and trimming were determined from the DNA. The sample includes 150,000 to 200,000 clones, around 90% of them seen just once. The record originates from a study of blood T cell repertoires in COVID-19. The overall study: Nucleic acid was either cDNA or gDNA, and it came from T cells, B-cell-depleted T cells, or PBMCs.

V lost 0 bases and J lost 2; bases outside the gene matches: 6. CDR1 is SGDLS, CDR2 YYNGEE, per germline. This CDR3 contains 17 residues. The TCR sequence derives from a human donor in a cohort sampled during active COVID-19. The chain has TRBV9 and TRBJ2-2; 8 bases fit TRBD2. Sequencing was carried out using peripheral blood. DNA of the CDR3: TGTGCCAGCAGCGTAGACCTGGCGGGGGGCAACACCGGGGAGCTGTTTTTT. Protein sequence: CASSVDLAGGNTGELFF.